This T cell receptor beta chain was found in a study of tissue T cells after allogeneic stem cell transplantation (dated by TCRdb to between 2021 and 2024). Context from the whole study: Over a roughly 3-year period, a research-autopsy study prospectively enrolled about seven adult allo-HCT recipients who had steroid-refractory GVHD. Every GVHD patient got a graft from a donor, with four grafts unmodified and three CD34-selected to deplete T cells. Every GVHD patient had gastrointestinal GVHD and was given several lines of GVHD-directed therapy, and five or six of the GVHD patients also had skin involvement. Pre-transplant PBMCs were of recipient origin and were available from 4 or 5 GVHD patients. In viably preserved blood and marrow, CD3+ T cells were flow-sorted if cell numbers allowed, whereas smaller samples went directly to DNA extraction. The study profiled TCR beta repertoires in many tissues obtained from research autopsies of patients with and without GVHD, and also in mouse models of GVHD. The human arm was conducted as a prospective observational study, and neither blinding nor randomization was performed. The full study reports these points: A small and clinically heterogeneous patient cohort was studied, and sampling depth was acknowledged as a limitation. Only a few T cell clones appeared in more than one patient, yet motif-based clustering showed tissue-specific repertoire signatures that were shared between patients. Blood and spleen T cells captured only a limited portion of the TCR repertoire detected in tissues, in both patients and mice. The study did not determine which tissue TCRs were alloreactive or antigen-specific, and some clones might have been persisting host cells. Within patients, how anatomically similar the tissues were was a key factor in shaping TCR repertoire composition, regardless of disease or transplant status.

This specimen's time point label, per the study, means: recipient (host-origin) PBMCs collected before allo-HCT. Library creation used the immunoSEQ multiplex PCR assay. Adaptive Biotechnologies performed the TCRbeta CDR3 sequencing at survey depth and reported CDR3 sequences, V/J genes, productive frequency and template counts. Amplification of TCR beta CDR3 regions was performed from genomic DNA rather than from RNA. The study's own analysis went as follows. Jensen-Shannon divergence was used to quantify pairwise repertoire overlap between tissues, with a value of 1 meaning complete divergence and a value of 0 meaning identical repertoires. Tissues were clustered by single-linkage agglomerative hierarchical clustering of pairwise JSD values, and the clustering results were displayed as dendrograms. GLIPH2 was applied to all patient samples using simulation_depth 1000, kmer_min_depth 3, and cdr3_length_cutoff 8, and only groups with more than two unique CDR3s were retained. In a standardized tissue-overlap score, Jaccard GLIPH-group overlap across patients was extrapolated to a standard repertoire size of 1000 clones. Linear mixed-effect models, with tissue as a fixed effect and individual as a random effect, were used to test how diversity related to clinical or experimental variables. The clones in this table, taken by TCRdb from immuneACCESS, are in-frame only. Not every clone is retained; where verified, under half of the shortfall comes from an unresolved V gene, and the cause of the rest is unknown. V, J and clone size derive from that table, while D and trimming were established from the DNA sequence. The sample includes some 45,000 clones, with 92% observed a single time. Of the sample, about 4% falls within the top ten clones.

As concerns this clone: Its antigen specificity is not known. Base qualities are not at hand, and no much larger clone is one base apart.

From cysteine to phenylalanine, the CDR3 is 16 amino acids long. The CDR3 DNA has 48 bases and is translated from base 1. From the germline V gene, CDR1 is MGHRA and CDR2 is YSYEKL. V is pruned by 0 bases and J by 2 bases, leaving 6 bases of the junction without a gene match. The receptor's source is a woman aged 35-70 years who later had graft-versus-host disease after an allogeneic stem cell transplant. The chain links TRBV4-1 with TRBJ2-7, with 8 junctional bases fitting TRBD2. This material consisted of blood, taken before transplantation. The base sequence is TGCGCCAGCAGCCAAGATCCTGGCGGGGGGACCTACGAGCAGTACTTC. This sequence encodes CASSQDPGGGTYEQYF.